The entry below describes one T cell receptor beta chain. Its antigen remains unidentified. Base qualities are not recorded, but no much larger clone differs from it by a single base. This sample is part of a study of OX40 agonist ivuxolimab in advanced cancers. With regard to the full study: The costimulatory receptor OX40 (CD134) was targeted by ivuxolimab, a fully human IgG2 agonistic monoclonal antibody. Peripheral TCRbeta sequencing aimed to test whether ivuxolimab altered TCR sequence diversity and caused clonal T-cell expansion. Intravenous ivuxolimab was administered to patients every 2 weeks at six dose levels: 0.01, 0.1, 0.3, 1.5, 3 and 10 mg/kg. Patients were allowed to have had prior anti-PD-1, anti-PD-L1 or anti-CTLA-4 therapy, and 40% of the dose-escalation patients had been treated with checkpoint inhibitors. Of the roughly 54 dose-escalation patients, hepatocellular carcinoma was present in around 19, melanoma in some 15, renal cell carcinoma in 9 and head and neck cancer in 9. In the dose-escalation cohort, over 65% of patients were male, and the mean age was approximately 60 years, with a range of roughly 20 to 79. The monotherapy dose-escalation portion (N ≈ 52 patients) of the phase I ivuxolimab trial is reported in the paper. Three dose-escalation patients achieved partial responses, one with hepatocellular carcinoma and two with cutaneous melanoma. Points the paper makes about the study in general: Which antigens the clonally expanded peripheral T cells were specific for was not determined. In the 0.1-3.0 mg/kg groups, partial responders had among the lowest normalized peripheral clonal expansion, particularly in CD8+ T cells. After ivuxolimab, CD8+ T cells had more expanded clones than CD4+ T cells on average. Low levels of normalized T-cell clonal expansion were also seen in some patients who did not respond. At doses of 0.1 to 3.0 mg/kg, clonal expansion of both CD4+ and CD8+ T cells in blood was seen between baseline and week 6.

Patients with a history of autoimmune disease or receiving systemic immunosuppression were excluded from the trial. Peripheral blood for TCR sequencing was collected from all dose cohorts at baseline, on cycle 4 day 1, and on cycle 7 day 1. The samples were taken from a phase I, first-in-human, multicenter, open-label dose-escalation trial of ivuxolimab. The trial enrolled adults with locally advanced or metastatic head and neck squamous cell, hepatocellular, melanoma or renal cell carcinoma. Before TCR sequencing, CD4+ T cells and CD8+ T cells from peripheral blood were sorted into separate populations. Genomic DNA was extracted from sorted cells for sequencing of the TCRbeta CDR3 region. TCRbeta CDR3 regions were sequenced using the immunoSEQ Assay. The table was pulled from immuneACCESS by TCRdb, which kept in-frame rearrangements only. Such tables lose some clones; where checked, under half of the loss comes from unresolved V genes, and the rest has no known cause. This sample has fewer than 90,000 clones in its table, and about 90% of those were observed once. Of the sample, around 1.7% is held by the ten largest clones.

Taken from cysteine to phenylalanine, the CDR3 has 12 residues. Only CDR3 DNA is held: 36 bases, read in frame from base 1. The germline ends are 4 bases apart after V is trimmed by 7 bases and J by 0 bases. The germline V gene encodes CDR1 MDHEN and CDR2 SYDVKM. Sample: CD4+ or CD8+ T cells sorted from blood, taken in a trial of the OX40 agonist ivuxolimab. The receptor chain draws on TRBV28 and TRBJ1-5, with the D gene too uncertain to name. The source is an adult with an advanced solid tumor such as melanoma, head and neck, liver or kidney cancer. The CDR3 here reads CASTSSNQPQHF. The DNA sequence is as follows: TGTGCCAGCACTAGTAGCAATCAGCCCCAGCATTTT.